Shown below are 2 T cell receptor beta chains from a single sample sequenced in a study of patients and donors after allogeneic stem cell transplantation. TCRdb re-derived calls from the RT-PCR reads in MiXCR, one entry per CDR3 protein. The table shows 70,000 or so distinct CDR3 sequences, with about 30% occurring only once. Sequences were obtained from blood, either unsorted or a sorted T cell fraction (not recorded which). These TCRs come from a human donor who was either an allogeneic HSCT recipient or a stem cell or donor lymphocyte infusion donor (not recorded which). It is not recorded whose cells these are; they may come from a transplant donor.

This chain links TRBV7-3 with TRBJ2-1; no definite D call. Germline V CDR1 and CDR2: SGHTA, FQGTGA. The CDR3 runs 14 residues. Trimming took off 1 base at V and 5 bases at J, with 9 bases between the two ends. CDR3 amino acids: CASSLMATDNEQFF. The DNA of the CDR3 is TGTGCCAGCAGCTTAATGGCTACTGACAATGAGCAGTTCTTC.

The J gene is TRBJ2-1, the V gene TRBV10-3; TRBD2 might be the D (7 bases). Germline loops: CDR1 ENHRY, CDR2 SYGVKD. Between the trimmed V and J ends, which lost 4 bases and 13 bases, there was a span of 26 bases. The length of the CDR3 is 16 residues. CDR3 sequence: CAISAPFRGGLLYQFF. CDR3 sequence (DNA): TGTGCCATCAGTGCCCCCTTCCGCGGGGGCCTCCTGTATCAGTTCTTC.